This T cell receptor beta chain was obtained from a study of cytomegalovirus exposure and HLA in healthy donors. Study-level information: Sequencing of about 179 million T cells in an earlier analysis found about 120 million unique TCR beta sequences.

This PCR relied on a set of 60 Vbeta primers and 13 Jbeta primers. Assay: immunoSEQ multiplex PCR; the TCRdb copy retains only in-frame clones and omits some. The repertoire includes around 140,000 clones, about 73% of them detected once, and under 2.5% sits in the top ten. Study-wide findings and caveats: Highly shared sequence variants in one cluster were likely a sequencing artifact. Three of the chains that were CMV-associated were confirmed in vitro to be specific for CMV antigens. Earlier analysis found most TCR beta V segments productive about 90% or about 30% of the time.

With regard to this clone: The antigen remains unidentified.

This CDR3 contains 14 residues. The V and J ends lost 10 bases and 0 bases, in that order; junction bases with no gene match: 7. Germline V gene data show CDR1 as MDHEN and CDR2 as SYDVKM. This receptor was obtained from a woman aged 55-69 years in good health and CMV-seropositive. Material for sequencing was PBMCs. The chain is built from TRBV28 and TRBJ2-3, with 7 bases lining up with TRBD2. This chain's CDR3 is CATRSSGSTDTQYF. CDR3 sequence (DNA): TGTGCCACCCGATCTAGCGGTAGCACAGATACGCAGTATTTT.